Listed below are T cell receptor beta chains from one sample, sequenced in a study of Ad26.COV2.S vaccination and SARS-CoV-2 variants. Produced via immunoSEQ multiplex PCR; TCRdb's table is partial and in-frame only. The sample consists of some 290,000 clones, more than 70% of them appearing once. Sample: peripheral blood, taken in a trial of Ad26.COV2.S vaccine versus placebo. Receptors originate from a person between 18 and 65 years old who received the Ad26.COV2.S COVID-19 vaccine or a placebo. Each CDR3 is given without its conserved first and last residue. Fields, in order: V gene, J gene, CDR3 protein.

V gene: TRBV18; J gene: TRBJ2-5; CDR3 protein: ASSPIQETQY
V gene: TRBV3-1/TRBV3-2; J gene: TRBJ1-3; CDR3 protein: ASSSIQTSGNTIY
V gene: TRBV18; J gene: TRBJ2-3; CDR3 protein: ASSPPGQGMDTQY
V gene: TRBV30; J gene: TRBJ1-1; CDR3 protein: AWSTTGGWGTEAF
V gene: TRBV30; J gene: TRBJ2-2; CDR3 protein: AWSKGDPGELF
V gene: TRBV7-3; J gene: TRBJ1-1; CDR3 protein: ASSRAENTEAF
V gene: TRBV19; J gene: TRBJ1-6; CDR3 protein: ASSIGRTGGKLPPLH
V gene: TRBV2; J gene: TRBJ1-2; CDR3 protein: ASSEAISDGYT
V gene: TRBV29-1; J gene: TRBJ2-7; CDR3 protein: SAMDSYEQY
V gene: TRBV19; J gene: TRBJ1-4; CDR3 protein: ASSLLGTNEKLF
V gene: TRBV28; J gene: TRBJ2-4; CDR3 protein: ASLQGGQGAIQY
V gene: TRBV6-5; J gene: TRBJ1-5; CDR3 protein: ASSTGNYRPQH
V gene: TRBV30; J gene: TRBJ1-5; CDR3 protein: AWSVRDRGGGQPQH
V gene: TRBV7-2; J gene: TRBJ2-7; CDR3 protein: ASSPGTKDEQY
V gene: TRBV27; J gene: TRBJ2-5; CDR3 protein: ASSNSGTAGQETQY
V gene: TRBV5-4; J gene: TRBJ2-5; CDR3 protein: ASSRGASQETQY
V gene: TRBV1; J gene: TRBJ2-7; CDR3 protein: TSSQESAGELNEQY
V gene: TRBV30; J gene: TRBJ1-6; CDR3 protein: AWKPRQGDSSYNSPLH
V gene: TRBV10-3; J gene: TRBJ1-2; CDR3 protein: ASNPAPFYGYT
V gene: TRBV10-1; J gene: TRBJ2-7; CDR3 protein: AAHPGQY
V gene: TRBV7-2; J gene: TRBJ2-3; CDR3 protein: ASSLGSKDTQY
V gene: TRBV7-2; J gene: TRBJ2-1; CDR3 protein: ASSIPSKNEQF
V gene: TRBV27; J gene: TRBJ2-5; CDR3 protein: ASSPQRGQETQY
V gene: TRBV2; J gene: TRBJ1-1; CDR3 protein: ASSERRQVEAF
V gene: TRBV4-1; J gene: TRBJ1-2; CDR3 protein: ASSLSRASPGYT
V gene: TRBV5-4; J gene: TRBJ2-1; CDR3 protein: ASSSTGDGEQF
V gene: TRBV19; J gene: TRBJ2-1; CDR3 protein: ASSFNPRGLVYNEQF
V gene: TRBV15; J gene: TRBJ1-2; CDR3 protein: ATSREALGGVGGYT
V gene: TRBV7-2; J gene: TRBJ2-3; CDR3 protein: ASSLQTGPTDTQY
V gene: TRBV5-5; J gene: TRBJ2-5; CDR3 protein: ASIPSWRETQY
V gene: TRBV7-8; J gene: TRBJ1-5; CDR3 protein: ASSPITGTGQPQH
V gene: TRBV3-1/TRBV3-2; J gene: TRBJ1-5; CDR3 protein: ASSWSKNNQPQH
V gene: TRBV4-1; J gene: TRBJ1-6; CDR3 protein: ASSPTLSSYNSPLH
V gene: TRBV3-1/TRBV3-2; J gene: TRBJ2-5; CDR3 protein: ASSQRGAVTQY
V gene: TRBV4-3; J gene: TRBJ1-5; CDR3 protein: ASSQGLRSLQH